The sequence of this T cell receptor beta chain was determined in a study of blood T cell repertoires in COVID-19. Whole-study context: Material from acute and convalescent COVID-19 was sourced from the United States, Italy and Spain. In each case, the material was cDNA or gDNA derived from T cells, B-cell-depleted T cells, or PBMCs.

Germline V CDR1 and CDR2: LGHDT, YNNKEL (reference sequence). CDR3 size: 14 residues. Trimming pared 0 bases from V and 6 bases from J, leaving 8 bases between. Methods used by the authors: Amplification of reference gene primers provided the estimated nucleated cell counts. The assay was immunoSEQ multiplex PCR, and TCRdb's table has in-frame clones only and misses some. Clonal size and the V and J genes are those of that table, whereas D and trimming came from the DNA. The sample lists around 190,000 clones; about 85% were seen once. This chain joins TRBV3-1 (or the pseudogene TRBV3-2) and TRBJ1-4; D is perhaps TRBD1 (6 bases). The sequence derives from an elderly woman with acute or convalescent COVID-19. Sequencing was carried out using peripheral blood. CDR3 nucleotide sequence: TGTGCCAGCAGCCAAGATCCAGGGGATGAAAAACTGTTTTTT. Encoded protein: CASSQDPGDEKLFF.